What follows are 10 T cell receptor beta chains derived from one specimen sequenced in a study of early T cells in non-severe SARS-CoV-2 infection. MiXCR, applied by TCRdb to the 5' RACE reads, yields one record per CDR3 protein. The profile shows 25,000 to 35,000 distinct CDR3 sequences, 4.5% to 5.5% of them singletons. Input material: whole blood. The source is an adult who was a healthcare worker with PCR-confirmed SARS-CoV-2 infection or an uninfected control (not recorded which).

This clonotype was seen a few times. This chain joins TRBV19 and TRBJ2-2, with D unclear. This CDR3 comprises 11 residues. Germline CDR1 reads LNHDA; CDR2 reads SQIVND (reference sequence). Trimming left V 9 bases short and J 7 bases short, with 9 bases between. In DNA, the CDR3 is TGTGCCAGCACATGGTACGGGGAGCTGTTTTTT. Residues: CASTWYGELFF.

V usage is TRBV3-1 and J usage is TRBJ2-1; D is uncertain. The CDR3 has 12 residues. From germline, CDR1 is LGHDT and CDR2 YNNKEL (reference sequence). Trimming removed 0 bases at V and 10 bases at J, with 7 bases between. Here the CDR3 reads CASSQDSREQFF. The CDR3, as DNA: TGTGCCAGCAGCCAAGACTCGAGGGAGCAGTTCTTC.

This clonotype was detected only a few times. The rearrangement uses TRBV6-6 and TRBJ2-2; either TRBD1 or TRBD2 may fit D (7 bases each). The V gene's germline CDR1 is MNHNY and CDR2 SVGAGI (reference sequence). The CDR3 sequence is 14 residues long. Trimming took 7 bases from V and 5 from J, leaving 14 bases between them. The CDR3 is CASTNRGGTGELFF. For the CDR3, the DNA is TGTGCCAGCACCAACAGGGGAGGGACCGGGGAGCTGTTTTTT.

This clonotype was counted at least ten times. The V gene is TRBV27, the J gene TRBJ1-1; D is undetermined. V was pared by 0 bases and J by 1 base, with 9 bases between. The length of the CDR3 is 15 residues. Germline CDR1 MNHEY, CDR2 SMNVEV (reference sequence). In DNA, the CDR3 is TGTGCCAGCAGTTTATCGAAGGGTTCGAACACTGAAGCTTTCTTT. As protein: CASSLSKGSNTEAFF.

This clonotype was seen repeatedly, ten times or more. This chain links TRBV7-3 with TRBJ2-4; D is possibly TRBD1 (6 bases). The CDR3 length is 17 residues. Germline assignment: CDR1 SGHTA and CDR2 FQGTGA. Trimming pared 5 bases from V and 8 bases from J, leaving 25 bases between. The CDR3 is CASSPPPGQGDRDIQYF. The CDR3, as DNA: TGTGCCAGCAGCCCTCCTCCGGGACAAGGGGATAGGGACATTCAGTACTTC. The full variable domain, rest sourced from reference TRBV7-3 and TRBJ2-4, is GAGVSQTPSNKVTEKGKYVELRCDPISGHTALYWYRQSLGQGPEFLIYFQGTGAADDSGLPNDRFFAVRPEGSVSTLKIQRTERGDSAVYLCASSPPPGQGDRDIQYFGAGTRLSVL.

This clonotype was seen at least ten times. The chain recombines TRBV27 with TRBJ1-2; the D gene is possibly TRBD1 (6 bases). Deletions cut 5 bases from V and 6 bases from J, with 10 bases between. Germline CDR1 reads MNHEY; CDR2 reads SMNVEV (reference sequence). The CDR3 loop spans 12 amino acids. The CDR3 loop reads CASSTRDNGYTF. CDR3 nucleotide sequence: TGTGCCAGCAGTACTCGGGACAATGGCTACACCTTC.

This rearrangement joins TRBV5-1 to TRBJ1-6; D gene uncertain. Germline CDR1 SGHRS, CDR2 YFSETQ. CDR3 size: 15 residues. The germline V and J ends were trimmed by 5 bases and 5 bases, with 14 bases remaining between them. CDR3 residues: CASRRGNADNSPLHF. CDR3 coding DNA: TGCGCCAGCAGGAGAGGGAATGCGGATAATTCACCCCTCCACTTT.

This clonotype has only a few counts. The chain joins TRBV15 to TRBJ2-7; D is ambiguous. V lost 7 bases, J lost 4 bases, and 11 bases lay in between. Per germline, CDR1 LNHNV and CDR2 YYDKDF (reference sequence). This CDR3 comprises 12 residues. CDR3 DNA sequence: TGTGCCACCATGGAAAAGACTTACGAGCAGTACTTC. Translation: CATMEKTYEQYF.

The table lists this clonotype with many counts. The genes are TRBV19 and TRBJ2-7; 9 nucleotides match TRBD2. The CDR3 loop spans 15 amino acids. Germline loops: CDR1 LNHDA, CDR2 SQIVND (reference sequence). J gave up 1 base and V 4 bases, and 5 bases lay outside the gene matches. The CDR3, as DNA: TGTGCCAGTAGTACTACTAGCGGGCCTTCCTACGAGCAGTACTTC. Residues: CASSTTSGPSYEQYF.

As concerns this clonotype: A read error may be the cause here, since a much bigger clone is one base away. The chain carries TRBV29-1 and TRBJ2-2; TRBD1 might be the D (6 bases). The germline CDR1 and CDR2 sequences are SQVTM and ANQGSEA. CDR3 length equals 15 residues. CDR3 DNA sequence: TGCGGCGTTGGGACAAGAATCGCGAACACCGGGGAGCTGTTTTTT. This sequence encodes CGVGTRIANTGELFF.